These T cell receptor beta chains were read from a single sample in a study of shared clonotypes between healthy human individuals. Assay: immunoSEQ multiplex PCR; the TCRdb copy retains only in-frame clones and omits some. The data contain roughly 1 million clones, around 74% of them singletons. Sample: memory CD4+ T cells sorted from blood. These receptors originate from a man younger than 35 in good health. The CDR3 runs from the conserved cysteine through the conserved F or W. D genes are given only for firm matches. Where a row states a size, it is once, few, many or the class of an expanded clone; other rows omit it.

D gene,clone size,V gene,J gene,CDR3 DNA,CDR3 protein
-,-,TRBV6-5,TRBJ2-2,TGTGCCAGCAAGATCGGGGGTACGGGGGAGCTGTTTTTT,CASKIGGTGELFF
-,-,TRBV28,TRBJ1-5,TGTGCCAGCACTCCCGCCGGCAATCAGCCCCAGCATTTT,CASTPAGNQPQHF
TRBD2,few,TRBV18,TRBJ2-4,TGTGCCAGCTCCCCTGGGGGGGTCAACATTCAGTACTTC,CASSPGGVNIQYF
-,-,TRBV6-1,TRBJ1-3,TGTGCCAGCACGGGGGAAGGAAACACCATATATTTT,CASTGEGNTIYF
TRBD1,few,TRBV4-3,TRBJ1-4,TGCGCCAGCAGCCAAGCCAGGGGGCAAAAACTGTTTTTT,CASSQARGQKLFF
-,-,TRBV5-1,TRBJ2-5,TGCGCCAGCAGCTTGGAAGGGGGACGGGAGACCCAGTACTTC,CASSLEGGRETQYF
-,-,TRBV6-1,TRBJ1-1,TGTGCCAGCAGACGGGGGAACACTGAAGCTTTCTTT,CASRRGNTEAFF
TRBD1,-,TRBV6-5,TRBJ2-7,TGTGCCAGCAGTTACCTTGGGGGGACAGGGGGAGAGCAGTACTTC,CASSYLGGTGGEQYF
-,once,TRBV7-2,TRBJ2-1,TGTGCCAGCAGCCCTACTTGGAGCAGGACCTACAATGAGCAGTTCTTC,CASSPTWSRTYNEQFF
-,-,TRBV7-9,TRBJ1-1,TGTGCCAGCAGCTTATCAGGGGCTAACACTGAAGCTTTCTTT,CASSLSGANTEAFF
-,-,TRBV7-3,TRBJ2-1,TGTGCCAGCAGCTTAGGCGCGAGTGAGCAGTTCTTC,CASSLGASEQFF
TRBD2,few,TRBV7-2,TRBJ2-7,TGTGCCAGCAGTCGGGTCCCGGGACTAGCGTCCGAGCAGTACTTC,CASSRVPGLASEQYF
TRBD1,-,TRBV5-8,TRBJ2-1,TGTGCCAGCAGCTTGGACAGGGGCCGGAATGAGCAGTTCTTC,CASSLDRGRNEQFF
TRBD1,-,TRBV5-6,TRBJ1-4,TGTGCCAGCAGCCAGGACAGGGGGTATGAAAAACTGTTTTTT,CASSQDRGYEKLFF
TRBD2,-,TRBV6-5,TRBJ2-1,TGTGCCAGCCGCGGGGGGCCGTTAGGCAATGAGCAGTTCTTC,CASRGGPLGNEQFF
TRBD2,-,TRBV7-2,TRBJ2-3,TGTGCCAGCAGCTATGGCGGGAGTTCAGATACGCAGTATTTT,CASSYGGSSDTQYF
-,-,TRBV9,TRBJ2-1,TGTGCCAGCAGCGCGGGACTCGCCAATGAGCAGTTCTTC,CASSAGLANEQFF
-,-,TRBV2,TRBJ2-7,TGTGCCAGCAGGGTGCACGAGCAGTACTTC,CASRVHEQYF
TRBD2,-,TRBV9,TRBJ2-2,TGTGCCAGCAGCTCGAAGAGCGGGACCGGCGGGGAGCTGTTTTTT,CASSSKSGTGGELFF
TRBD1,once,TRBV11-1,TRBJ2-2,TGTGCCAGCAGCTCACGACAGGGTGTGAAGACCGGGGAGCTGTTTTTT,CASSSRQGVKTGELFF
-,-,TRBV15,TRBJ1-2,TGTGCCACCAGCAGAGCCGGGAACGGCCGAAACTATGGCTACACCTTC,CATSRAGNGRNYGYTF
-,-,TRBV10-2,TRBJ1-2,TGCGCCAGCAGTGATGAACTAGGAAGGGCCTGGGGTAACTATGGCTACACCTTC,CASSDELGRAWGNYGYTF
TRBD1,many,TRBV6-5,TRBJ1-2,TGTGCCAGCAGTTTAGACAGGGGAGGATATGGCTACACCTTC,CASSLDRGGYGYTF
-,many,TRBV7-9,TRBJ2-2,TGTGCCAGCAGCCCTCATGGGAGGGGGGCGAACACCGGGGAGCTGTTTTTT,CASSPHGRGANTGELFF
-,-,TRBV4-3,TRBJ2-7,TGCGCCAGCAGCCAAGGCAGGAGGGGGGTCTACGAGCAGTACTTC,CASSQGRRGVYEQYF